This note documents a single TCR beta chain sequence. The sample holds a few counts of this clone. Its specific antigen is unknown. Per-base quality was not reported, and no clone a single base away is much larger than it. All of the isolated RNA was reverse transcribed with the High Capacity cDNA Reverse Transcription Kit, so expressed TCRB transcripts were sequenced. Deep immunoSEQ sequencing was performed on naive, central memory and regulatory T cell samples, with an average of about 3.57 million total reads per sample. Sorted cells were lysed in RLT buffer and RNA was extracted with DNase-treated RNeasy Micro or Mini kits, depending on cell number. To prevent cross-contamination, every cell subset was processed on its own, while patient and healthy donor samples were processed together. TCRB sequences were amplified from cDNA with the immunoSEQ multiplex PCR, producing 87-bp fragments spanning the CDR3 region. The amplicons were sequenced using the Illumina HiSeq platform. Concerning the study's data processing: PCR bias was computationally corrected using synthetic template baselines, reads within Hamming distance 2 were collapsed, and singletons that could not be merged were discarded. Reads were aligned against IMGT so that V, D and J genes, CDR3 length and insertions or deletions at six rearrangement sites could be assigned. Within each subset, clonotype counts were normalized to sorted cell number, after which true diversity and Gini coefficients were computed with the tcR R package. Repertoire sharing was quantified using the overlap coefficient calculated on TCRB nucleotide sequences. TCRdb took this table from immuneACCESS and kept in-frame rearrangements with V and J called. Such tables lack part of the clones; where checked against another copy, unresolved V genes explain under half of the gap, and the rest is unexplained. The DNA was the basis for D and trimming; V, J and clone size are from that table. The sample data list a few hundred thousand clones, and 9.5% to 13% of these were observed just once. Approximately 1.4% of the sample goes to the ten largest clones.

The sample is drawn from a study of beta chain features in type 1 diabetes (dated 2018 in TCRdb). Regarding the complete study: Patients and healthy donors did not differ in mean age, gender distribution, total cell number or subset yield. A total of 100 million to 110 million sorted cells were examined across all samples, and a strong correlation was observed between cell number per subset and RNA yield. In the study, TCRB repertoires of sorted circulating CD4+ T cell subsets from recently diagnosed type 1 diabetes patients were compared with those of matched healthy donors. Naive and central memory subsets were obtained from all 30 or so donors, but regulatory and stem cell-like memory subsets were isolated from only 8 patients and roughly 8 healthy donors.

The trim is 3 bases for V and 3 bases for J, with a gap of 9 bases between the germline ends. CDR1 is given as SEHNR and CDR2 as FQNEAQ, both from the germline V gene (reference sequence). The CDR3 holds 13 amino acids from the cysteine to the phenylalanine. Here the CDR3 DNA is all that survives: 39 bases in frame from base 1. The research as a whole found: Because cDNA was sequenced instead of genomic DNA, activated cells with high expression could be over-represented, although the groups did not differ in activation or CD3 levels. The naive, central memory and regulatory TCRB repertoires appeared to resemble one another more closely among patients than among healthy donors. In all four CD4+ subsets, TCRB CDR3 length was moderately but significantly shorter in type 1 diabetes patients. Shorter templates might have been favored by PCR, but patient and control samples were amplified and corrected together, so both groups would have been affected equally by any skew. At VDJ recombination sites, type 1 diabetes patients had fewer insertions and more deleted nucleotides, which implies abnormalities in thymic rearrangement. Because the HLA sub-analyses included only small numbers of individuals, any influence of HLA type on TCRB rearrangement was left unresolved.

From each donor, a single peripheral blood sample of approximately 120 mL on average was drawn into heparinised tubes. Naive, central memory, regulatory and stem cell-like memory CD4+ T cells were sorted on a BD FACSAria II using a panel including CD45RO, CCR7, CD25, CD127, CD95 and CD27. Purity was above 95% for every sorted population. Right away, PBMCs were isolated by Lymphoprep density gradient centrifugation and were stained directly, with no culture step. So that batch effects would be minimized, each experiment stained and sorted samples in pairs, pairing one healthy donor with one patient.

The receptor was derived from a man between 18 and 35 years old in good health. The chain is encoded by TRBV7-9 joined to TRBJ2-7, with no confident D gene call. Source material: central memory CD4+ T cells from blood. Here is the DNA: TGTGCCAGCAGCTTGGGTACATTCTACGAGCAGTACTTC. Its translation is CASSLGTFYEQYF. Supplemented by the reference TRBV7-9 and TRBJ2-7 proteins around the CDR3, the complete variable domain is DTGVSQNPRHKITKRGQNVTFRCDPISEHNRLYWYRQTLGQGPEFLTYFQNEAQLEKSRLLSDRFSAERPKGSFSTLEIQRTEQGDSAMYLCASSLGTFYEQYFGPGTRLTVT.